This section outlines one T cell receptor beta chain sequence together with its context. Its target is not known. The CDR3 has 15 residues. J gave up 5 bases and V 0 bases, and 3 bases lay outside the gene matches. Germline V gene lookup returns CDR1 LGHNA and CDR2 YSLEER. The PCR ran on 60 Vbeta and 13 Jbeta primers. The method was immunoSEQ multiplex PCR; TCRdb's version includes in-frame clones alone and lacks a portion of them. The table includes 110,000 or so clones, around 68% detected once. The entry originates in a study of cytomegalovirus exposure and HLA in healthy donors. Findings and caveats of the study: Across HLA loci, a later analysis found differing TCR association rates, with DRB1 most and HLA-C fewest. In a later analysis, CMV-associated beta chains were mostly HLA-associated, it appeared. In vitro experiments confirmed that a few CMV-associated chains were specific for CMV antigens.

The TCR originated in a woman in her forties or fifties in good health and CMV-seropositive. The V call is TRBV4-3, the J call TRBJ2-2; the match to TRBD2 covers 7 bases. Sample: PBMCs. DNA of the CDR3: TGCGCCAGCAGCCAAGATTGGGGGGGGACCGGGGAGCTGTTTTTT. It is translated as CASSQDWGGTGELFF.